The TCR beta chain described here comes from a study of Tregs in tolerant kidney transplant recipients. In regard to this clone: What it binds is not known.

Measured with immunoSEQ multiplex PCR; TCRdb has only the in-frame clones, and not every one. The table has around 230,000 clones, about 80% seen once; the top ten hold around 0.61%. Whole-study findings and limits: Validation in larger populations is needed because few patients were studied. Biological reproducibility was not directly addressed in this study.

Sequencing was carried out using CD4+ T cells from blood. This TCR was recovered from a human donor in good health.

The CDR3 reads CASSPQDRGVETQYF. In DNA, the CDR3 is TGTGCCAGCAGCCCGCAGGACAGGGGGGTGGAGACCCAGTACTTC. The chain has TRBV7-6 and TRBJ2-5; 10 nucleotides align to TRBD1. Unmatched junction bases numbered 8, after V lost 5 bases and J lost 5 bases. The CDR3 contains 15 residues. Germline V gene data show CDR1 as SGHVS and CDR2 as FNYEAQ.